The clone carrying this T cell receptor beta chain appeared a few times. The target antigen is unknown. These data belong to a study of CD8+ T cells in alopecia areata. The study, taken as a whole, reports: Lesional scalp, notably in alopecia totalis/universalis, had clonality above that of normal scalp. In patients, TCRs were shared less clearly than in mice, and HLA may possibly be involved. When scalp samples are sequenced, resident alphabeta T cells of normal skin are also captured.

Alopecia areata patients had lesional scalp punch biopsies and peripheral blood taken from them. Trimming removed 1 base at V and 3 bases at J, with 6 bases between. CDR3 length: 13 residues. CDR1 is MNHEY, CDR2 SVGAGI, per germline. The sequencing template was cDNA reverse transcribed from extracted RNA. Data came from immunoSEQ multiplex PCR; TCRdb stores just in-frame clones and leaves some out. The sample lists 30,000 to 35,000 clones, approximately 60% occurring once. The chain carries TRBV6-5 and TRBJ1-1; no firm D call. The specimen was NKG2D-high CD8+ T cells sorted from blood. This clonotype originated in a human donor with alopecia areata. CDR3 residues: CASSYYGDTEAFF. CDR3 sequence (DNA): TGTGCCAGCAGTTACTATGGGGACACTGAAGCTTTCTTT.